The next 18 T cell receptor beta chains were all read from a single sample in a study of T cell responses to AZD1222 COVID-19 vaccine. Some clones are missing from TCRdb's copy, which holds only in-frame ones; the method was immunoSEQ multiplex PCR. The table includes approximately 150,000 clones, about 91% detected once. The sample was peripheral blood, taken on day 0 of AZD1222 vaccination. These receptors came from an adult in good health.

This chain links TRBV13 with TRBJ1-4; TRBD1 matches at 9 bases. Per the germline V gene, CDR1 is PRHDT and CDR2 is FYEKMQ (reference sequence). This CDR3 is built from 14 residues. Trimming at V came to 5 bases and at J to 10 bases, leaving 8 bases not matched to a gene. The CDR3 protein is CASSGVDRGRKLFF. The CDR3 nucleotides are TGTGCCAGCAGCGGAGTGGACAGGGGCCGAAAACTGTTTTTT.

The chain is built from TRBV27 and TRBJ1-2, with 12 nucleotides matching TRBD1. Per the germline V gene, CDR1 is MNHEY and CDR2 is SMNVEV (reference sequence). CDR3 length equals 15 residues. V shed 5 bases and J 8 bases; nucleotides not matched to a gene: 9. CDR3 in DNA: TGTGCCAGCAGTCGCTCCGGGACAGGGGGCATCGGCTACACCTTC. It specifies CASSRSGTGGIGYTF.

This clone has a single count. This chain connects TRBV2 to TRBJ1-5, with 10 bases fitting TRBD1. The V segment lost 11 bases and the J segment 2 bases; nucleotides outside the gene matches: 6. The germline CDR1 and CDR2 sequences are SNHLY and FYNNEI. The CDR3 has 14 residues. The CDR3 nucleotides are TGTGCCGGATCCGGGACAGGGGGCAATCAGCCCCAGCATTTT. Translated, it gives CAGSGTGGNQPQHF.

This chain joins TRBV6-5 and TRBJ1-1; D is unclear. CDR1 is MNHEY and CDR2 is SVGAGI in the germline V gene. The CDR3 is 14 amino acids. V shed 2 bases and J shed 0 bases, with 7 bases lying between them. This chain's CDR3 is CASSYTQLNTEAFF. The DNA of the CDR3 is TGTGCCAGCAGTTACACACAGCTGAACACTGAAGCTTTCTTT.

V and J are TRBV25-1 and TRBJ1-2, with a possible D match to TRBD1 (6 bases). Germline V CDR1 and CDR2: MGHDK, SYGVNS. The CDR3 contains 14 residues. Trimming removed 5 bases from V and 3 bases from J, with 13 bases in between. The CDR3 loop is CASSSQGNYYGYTF. CDR3 DNA sequence: TGTGCCAGCAGTTCACAGGGAAACTACTATGGCTACACCTTC.

The rearrangement joins TRBV27 to TRBJ2-7; D is uncertain. Trimming stripped 8 bases from V and 3 bases from J, with 17 bases between. Germline CDR1 is MNHEY and CDR2 is SMNVEV (reference sequence). This CDR3 has 14 residues. The CDR3 reads CASGNPTLNYEQYF. For the CDR3, the DNA is TGTGCCAGCGGTAACCCCACTCTAAACTACGAGCAGTACTTC.

This clone was seen once. This sequence joins TRBV11-3 and TRBJ1-1, with D unclear. The CDR3 totals 14 residues. The ends were cut back, 6 bases at V and 2 bases at J, with 13 bases in the middle. Germline V gene data show CDR1 as SGHNT and CDR2 as YENEEA. The CDR3 nucleotides read TGTGCCAGCAGTCAAAGCGGGGTTAACACTGAAGCTTTCTTT. This encodes CASSQSGVNTEAFF.

The chain carries TRBV6-1 and TRBJ1-4; D is ambiguous. V was cut by 0 bases and J by 11 bases, with 13 bases left in between. The CDR3 is 14 residues long. The germline V gene encodes CDR1 MNHNS and CDR2 SASEGT. The CDR3 is CASSEAEGRAKLFF. CDR3 bases: TGTGCCAGCAGTGAAGCGGAAGGGAGAGCGAAACTGTTTTTT.

The J gene is TRBJ1-4, the V gene TRBV15; D uncertain. Germline V gives CDR1 LNHNV, CDR2 YYDKDF (reference sequence). The CDR3 loop spans 13 amino acids. Trimming took 1 base from V and 11 from J, leaving 11 bases between them. CDR3 bases: TGTGCCACCAGCAGAGGGATGGAGGAGAAACTGTTTTTT. This codes for CATSRGMEEKLFF.

The gene calls are TRBV18 and TRBJ1-5; D is uncertain. CDR1 and CDR2 (germline): KGHSH, LQKENI. V was shortened by 3 bases and J by 1 base, with 10 bases between the two germline ends. The CDR3 loop spans 15 amino acids. CDR3 in amino acids: CASSPTTLSNQPQHF. The DNA for the CDR3 is TGTGCCAGCTCACCCACCACTCTCAGCAATCAGCCCCAGCATTTT.

The rearrangement joins TRBV2 to TRBJ2-7; 13 bases align to TRBD2. Trimming cost V 6 bases and J 5 bases; bases outside gene matches: 22. From germline, CDR1 is SNHLY and CDR2 FYNNEI. This CDR3 region has 20 residues. The CDR3: CASRETGRRTSGRSLHEQYF. The CDR3 DNA sequence: TGTGCCAGCAGGGAGACAGGAAGAAGGACTAGCGGGAGAAGCTTACACGAGCAGTACTTC.

For the CDR3, the DNA is TGTGCCAGCAGCACGACCCTAAAGCCATACGAGCAGTACTTC. Its translation is CASSTTLKPYEQYF. This chain links TRBV2 with TRBJ2-7; the D is unclear. Germline V gene sequence: CDR1 SNHLY, CDR2 FYNNEI. The CDR3 sequence is 14 residues long. V was shortened by 6 bases and J by 4 bases, with 16 bases between the two germline ends.

The genes are TRBV5-4 and TRBJ2-7; no reliable D call. The germline V and J ends were trimmed by 6 bases and 0 bases, with 13 bases remaining between them. Germline loops: CDR1 SGHNT, CDR2 YYREEE (reference sequence). The CDR3 loop spans 14 amino acids. CDR3: CASTRSTDSYEQYF. The CDR3 nucleotides are TGTGCCAGCACCAGATCGACGGACTCCTACGAGCAGTACTTC.

This chain uses TRBV7-9 with TRBJ2-1; 8 bases are a match to TRBD2. V shed 3 bases, J shed 5 bases, and the junction held 12 bases outside the gene matches. Germline-derived CDR1 and CDR2 are SEHNR and FQNEAQ (reference sequence). The CDR3 is 17 amino acids. In nucleotides, the CDR3 is TGTGCCAGCAGCTTCCCCGAGCCAGCGGGAGCCCACAATGAGCAGTTCTTC. Its protein is CASSFPEPAGAHNEQFF.

The chain has TRBV4-1 and TRBJ1-1, with a possible D match to TRBD1 (6 bases). Trimming cost V 2 bases and J 9 bases, with 16 bases left between them. Germline CDR1 and CDR2: MGHRA and YSYEKL. The CDR3 totals 14 residues. CDR3 loop: CASSQITGKRQAFF. The CDR3 nucleotides are TGCGCCAGCAGCCAAATAACAGGGAAGAGACAAGCTTTCTTT.

This clone was counted a single time. The chain joins TRBV6-2 or TRBV6-3 to TRBJ1-2; D not resolved. V was shortened by 2 bases and J by 3 bases, with 7 bases between the two germline ends. Germline V CDR1 and CDR2: MNHEY, SVGEGT. The length of the CDR3 is 13 residues. The CDR3 region is CASSYAAYYGYTF. CDR3 DNA: TGTGCCAGCAGTTACGCAGCCTACTATGGCTACACCTTC.

The CDR3 spells CASSSGMRNSPLHF. The CDR3 DNA is TGTGCCAGTAGTAGTGGCATGCGGAATTCACCCCTCCACTTT. This chain links TRBV19 with TRBJ1-6; D call uncertain. CDR1 and CDR2 from the germline V gene are LNHDA and SQIVND (reference sequence). This CDR3 is built from 14 residues. The V gene lost 4 bases and the J gene lost 7 bases, with 11 bases spanning the gap.

The chain couples TRBV18 to TRBJ2-3; 8 nucleotides line up with TRBD2. V lost 3 bases to trimming and J lost 3 bases; unmatched junction nucleotides: 8. This CDR3 spans 16 amino acids. Germline V gene sequence: CDR1 KGHSH, CDR2 LQKENI. CDR3 bases: TGTGCCAGCTCACCGGGACTAGGGCGGGAAACAGATACGCAGTATTTT. Translated: CASSPGLGRETDTQYF.